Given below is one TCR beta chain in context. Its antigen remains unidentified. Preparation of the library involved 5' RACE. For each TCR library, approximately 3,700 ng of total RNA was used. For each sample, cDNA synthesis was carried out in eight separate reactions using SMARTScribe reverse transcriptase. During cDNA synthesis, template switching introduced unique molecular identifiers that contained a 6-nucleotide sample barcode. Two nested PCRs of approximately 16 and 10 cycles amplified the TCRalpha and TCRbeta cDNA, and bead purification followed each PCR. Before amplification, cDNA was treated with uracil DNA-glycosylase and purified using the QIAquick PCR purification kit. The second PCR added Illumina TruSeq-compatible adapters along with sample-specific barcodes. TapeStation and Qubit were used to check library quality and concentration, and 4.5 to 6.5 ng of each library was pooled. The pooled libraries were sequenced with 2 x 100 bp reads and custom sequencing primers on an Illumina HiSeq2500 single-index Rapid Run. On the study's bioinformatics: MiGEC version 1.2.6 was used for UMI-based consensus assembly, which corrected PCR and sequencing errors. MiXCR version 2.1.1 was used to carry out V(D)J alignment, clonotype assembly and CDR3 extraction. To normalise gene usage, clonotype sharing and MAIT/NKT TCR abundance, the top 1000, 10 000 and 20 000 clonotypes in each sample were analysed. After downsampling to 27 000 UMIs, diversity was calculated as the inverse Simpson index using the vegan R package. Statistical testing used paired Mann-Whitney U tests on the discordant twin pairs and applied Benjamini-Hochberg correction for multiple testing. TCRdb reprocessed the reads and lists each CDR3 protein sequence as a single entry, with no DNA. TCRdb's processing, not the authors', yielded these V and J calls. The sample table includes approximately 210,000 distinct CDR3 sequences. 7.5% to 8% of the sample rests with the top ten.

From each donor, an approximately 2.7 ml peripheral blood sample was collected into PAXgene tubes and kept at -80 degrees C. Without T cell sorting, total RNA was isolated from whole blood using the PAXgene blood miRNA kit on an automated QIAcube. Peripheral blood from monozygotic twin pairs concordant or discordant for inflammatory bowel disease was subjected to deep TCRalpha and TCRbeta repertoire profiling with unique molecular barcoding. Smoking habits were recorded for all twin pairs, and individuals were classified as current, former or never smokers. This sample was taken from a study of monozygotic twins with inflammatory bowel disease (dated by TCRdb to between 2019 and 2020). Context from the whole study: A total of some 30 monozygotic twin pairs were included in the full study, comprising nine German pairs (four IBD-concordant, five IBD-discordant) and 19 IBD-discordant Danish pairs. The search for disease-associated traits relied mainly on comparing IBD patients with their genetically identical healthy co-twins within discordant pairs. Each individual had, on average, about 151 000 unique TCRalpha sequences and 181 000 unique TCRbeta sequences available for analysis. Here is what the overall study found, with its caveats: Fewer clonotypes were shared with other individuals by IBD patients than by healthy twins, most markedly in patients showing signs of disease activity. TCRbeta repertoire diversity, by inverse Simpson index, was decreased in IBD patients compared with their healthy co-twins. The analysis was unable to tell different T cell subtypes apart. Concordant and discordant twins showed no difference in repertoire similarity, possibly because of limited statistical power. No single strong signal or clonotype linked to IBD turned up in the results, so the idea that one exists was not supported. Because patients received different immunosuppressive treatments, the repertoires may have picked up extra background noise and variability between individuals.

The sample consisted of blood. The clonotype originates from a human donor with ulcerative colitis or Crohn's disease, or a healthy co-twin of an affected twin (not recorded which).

The CDR3 protein is CASSLGPSKPYEQYF. The chain links TRBV7-9 with TRBJ2-7; TCRdb gives TRBD2 as the D gene, but with no DNA this cannot be confirmed. The CDR3, from cysteine to phenylalanine, totals 15 residues. No DNA is listed. In the germline V gene (reference sequence), CDR1 corresponds to SEHNR and CDR2 to FQNEAQ.